A selection of T cell receptor beta chains follows, all from one sample in a study of human T cells and chemical hapten exposure. TCRdb fed the RACE reads into MiXCR, producing one record per CDR3 protein. The sample records a few hundred thousand distinct CDR3 sequences, roughly 6% being singletons. The starting material was whole blood, obtained in connection with sensitization to the hapten diphenylcyclopropenone (DPC). These receptors were collected from a woman younger than 30 with alopecia areata. Some clones in this sample may be carry-over from other donors' samples. Both conserved end residues are part of each CDR3. The D gene is left open where the match is weak. A row's size may be missing; if present it is once, few, many or a size class.

clone_size: many
v_call: TRBV4-2
d_call: TRBD2
j_call: TRBJ2-3
cdr3_nt: TGTGCCAGCAGCCAAGGGCGGGGGACTAGCACAGATACGCAGTATTTT
cdr3_aa: CASSQGRGTSTDTQYF

clone_size: many
v_call: TRBV12-3/TRBV12-4
d_call: NA
j_call: TRBJ2-5
cdr3_nt: TGTGCCAGCAGGGGGAAGGAGACCCAGTACTTC
cdr3_aa: CASRGKETQYF

clone_size: NA
v_call: TRBV5-1
d_call: NA
j_call: TRBJ2-7
cdr3_nt: TGCGCCAGCAGCTCCAGTGTCAAGGGCTACGAGCAGTACTTC
cdr3_aa: CASSSSVKGYEQYF

clone_size: many
v_call: TRBV11-2
d_call: NA
j_call: TRBJ2-1
cdr3_nt: TGTGCCAGCAGCCCCTACACCTCCTCCTACAATGAGCAGTTCTTC
cdr3_aa: CASSPYTSSYNEQFF

clone_size: many
v_call: TRBV20-1
d_call: NA
j_call: TRBJ2-3
cdr3_nt: TGCAGTGCTAGTTCGACTATCTCTAGCACAGATACGCAGTATTTT
cdr3_aa: CSASSTISSTDTQYF

clone_size: many
v_call: TRBV12-3/TRBV12-4
d_call: TRBD1
j_call: TRBJ1-5
cdr3_nt: TGTGCCAGCAGTTCGGACAGGTCGGTTCAGCCCCAGCATTTT
cdr3_aa: CASSSDRSVQPQHF

clone_size: NA
v_call: TRBV7-2
d_call: TRBD1
j_call: TRBJ2-2
cdr3_nt: TGTGCCAGCAGCCGGACAGGGGCCAACACCGGGGAGCTGTTTTTT
cdr3_aa: CASSRTGANTGELFF

clone_size: NA
v_call: TRBV5-1
d_call: TRBD1
j_call: TRBJ1-1
cdr3_nt: TGCGCCAGCAGCGCAAACCAGGGGGCGGAAGCTTTCTTT
cdr3_aa: CASSANQGAEAFF

clone_size: many
v_call: TRBV29-1
d_call: NA
j_call: TRBJ1-1
cdr3_nt: TGCAGCGTTGCGCCAGGGATGAACACTGAAGCTTTCTTT
cdr3_aa: CSVAPGMNTEAFF

clone_size: NA
v_call: TRBV6-2/TRBV6-3
d_call: NA
j_call: TRBJ1-1
cdr3_nt: TGTGCCAGCAGTACGCAGGGCGTAAGGAACACTGAAGCTTTCTTT
cdr3_aa: CASSTQGVRNTEAFF

clone_size: few
v_call: TRBV6-2/TRBV6-3
d_call: NA
j_call: TRBJ2-3
cdr3_nt: TGTGCCAGCAGTTACCGGGGACTCACAGATACGCAGTATTTT
cdr3_aa: CASSYRGLTDTQYF

clone_size: few
v_call: TRBV7-2
d_call: NA
j_call: TRBJ2-3
cdr3_nt: TGTGCCAGCAGCTACCCCGGTCAAGATACGCAGTATTTT
cdr3_aa: CASSYPGQDTQYF

clone_size: many
v_call: TRBV28
d_call: NA
j_call: TRBJ1-3
cdr3_nt: TGTGCCAGCAAGGAGGGCTCCATCTCTGGAAACACCATATATTTT
cdr3_aa: CASKEGSISGNTIYF

clone_size: few
v_call: TRBV11-1
d_call: TRBD1
j_call: TRBJ2-1
cdr3_nt: TGTGCCAGCAGTACCGGTCAGGGGGCTTACTATGAGCAGTTCTTC
cdr3_aa: CASSTGQGAYYEQFF

clone_size: many
v_call: TRBV6-5
d_call: TRBD1
j_call: TRBJ2-3
cdr3_nt: TGTGCCAGCAGTCAGGGGGCGCGAGATACGCAGTATTTT
cdr3_aa: CASSQGARDTQYF

clone_size: many
v_call: TRBV7-9
d_call: NA
j_call: TRBJ2-7
cdr3_nt: TGTGCCAGCAGCTTAGGGTCAGTTTACGAGCAGTACTTC
cdr3_aa: CASSLGSVYEQYF

clone_size: NA
v_call: TRBV3-1
d_call: NA
j_call: TRBJ2-1
cdr3_nt: TGTGCCAGCAGCCAAGTCGGGGGGACAGCTGAGCAGTTCTTC
cdr3_aa: CASSQVGGTAEQFF

clone_size: many
v_call: TRBV4-3
d_call: NA
j_call: TRBJ2-3
cdr3_nt: TGCGCCAGCAGCCAGGCTAGCACAGATACGCAGTATTTT
cdr3_aa: CASSQASTDTQYF

clone_size: few
v_call: TRBV5-1
d_call: NA
j_call: TRBJ1-1
cdr3_nt: TGCGCCAGCAGCCGGGACCCTCAGACTGAAGCTTTCTTT
cdr3_aa: CASSRDPQTEAFF

clone_size: NA
v_call: TRBV7-9
d_call: NA
j_call: TRBJ2-3
cdr3_nt: TGTGCCAGCAGCGACCCTCGTCGGAGTTCAGGACTCCAGGAAAGCACAGATACGCAGTATTTT
cdr3_aa: CASSDPRRSSGLQESTDTQYF

clone_size: many
v_call: TRBV3-1
d_call: NA
j_call: TRBJ2-2
cdr3_nt: TGTGCCAGCAGCCATCTAAACACCGGGGAGCTGTTTTTT
cdr3_aa: CASSHLNTGELFF

clone_size: many
v_call: TRBV6-2/TRBV6-3
d_call: NA
j_call: TRBJ1-5
cdr3_nt: TGTGCCACCCTACCCGGTAGGACCCGAGCCAATCAGCCCCAGCATTTT
cdr3_aa: CATLPGRTRANQPQHF

clone_size: many
v_call: TRBV29-1
d_call: NA
j_call: TRBJ2-3
cdr3_nt: TGCAGCGCCGGCGGCACCCGCACAGATACGCAGTATTTT
cdr3_aa: CSAGGTRTDTQYF

clone_size: few
v_call: TRBV20-1
d_call: NA
j_call: TRBJ2-7
cdr3_nt: TGCAGTGCGACCAGAGAAAACCTCTACGAGCAGTACTTC
cdr3_aa: CSATRENLYEQYF

clone_size: few
v_call: TRBV4-1
d_call: TRBD1
j_call: TRBJ2-1
cdr3_nt: TGCGCCAGCAGCCAAGAAGGGACAGGGGCGAGGAATGAGCAGTTCTTC
cdr3_aa: CASSQEGTGARNEQFF

clone_size: once
v_call: TRBV12-3/TRBV12-4
d_call: NA
j_call: TRBJ2-3
cdr3_nt: TGTGCCAGCAGCCCCGGGACGCTCGGGTATTTT
cdr3_aa: CASSPGTLGYF

clone_size: few
v_call: TRBV20-1
d_call: NA
j_call: TRBJ1-3
cdr3_nt: TGCAGTGCTAGCCCCGGGACGGCTGCTGGAAACACCATATATTTT
cdr3_aa: CSASPGTAAGNTIYF

clone_size: NA
v_call: TRBV7-9
d_call: NA
j_call: TRBJ1-2
cdr3_nt: TGTGCCAGCAGCCTCTCGTTGGGCCGAGAGAACTATGGCTACACCTTC
cdr3_aa: CASSLSLGRENYGYTF

clone_size: NA
v_call: TRBV10-3
d_call: TRBD2
j_call: TRBJ2-1
cdr3_nt: TGTGCCATCAGTAACACTAGCGGGGGACACAATGAGCAGTTCTTC
cdr3_aa: CAISNTSGGHNEQFF

clone_size: many
v_call: TRBV9
d_call: TRBD1
j_call: TRBJ1-3
cdr3_nt: TGTGCCAGCAGCGTACAGGGGGCAATATCTGGAAACACCATATATTTT
cdr3_aa: CASSVQGAISGNTIYF

clone_size: NA
v_call: TRBV29-1
d_call: NA
j_call: TRBJ2-5
cdr3_nt: TGCAGCGTTGGCAGCAGCCTCGGGGAGACCCAGTACTTC
cdr3_aa: CSVGSSLGETQYF

clone_size: few
v_call: TRBV7-8
d_call: NA
j_call: TRBJ1-2
cdr3_nt: TGTGCCAGCACCACGTCCCTCAAGGGAGGCTACACCTTC
cdr3_aa: CASTTSLKGGYTF

clone_size: few
v_call: TRBV29-1
d_call: TRBD2
j_call: TRBJ2-2
cdr3_nt: TGCAGCGTTGAGTGCGTGACTAGCGGGGGGAGGAACACCGGGGAGCTGTTTTTT
cdr3_aa: CSVECVTSGGRNTGELFF

clone_size: few
v_call: TRBV5-6
d_call: NA
j_call: TRBJ1-5
cdr3_nt: TGTGCCAGCAGCTTTGGCAGGGCGATCCAGCCCCAGCATTTT
cdr3_aa: CASSFGRAIQPQHF

clone_size: few
v_call: TRBV2
d_call: TRBD1
j_call: TRBJ1-2
cdr3_nt: TGTGCCAGCAGTGAACAGGGGGCGAACTATGGCTACACCTTC
cdr3_aa: CASSEQGANYGYTF

clone_size: NA
v_call: TRBV6-5
d_call: NA
j_call: TRBJ1-2
cdr3_nt: TGTGCCAGCAGCCAGGGAGTTAACTATGGCTACACCTTC
cdr3_aa: CASSQGVNYGYTF

clone_size: many
v_call: TRBV6-2/TRBV6-3
d_call: NA
j_call: TRBJ2-2
cdr3_nt: TGTGCCAGCAGTTACCACTCGGGGTGGGGATTGAACACCGGGGAGCTGTTTTTT
cdr3_aa: CASSYHSGWGLNTGELFF

clone_size: many
v_call: TRBV6-5
d_call: TRBD1
j_call: TRBJ1-6
cdr3_nt: TGTGCCAGCAGTTACTCGCTGCAGGGGGCGCATCCCCTCCACTTT
cdr3_aa: CASSYSLQGAHPLHF

clone_size: many
v_call: TRBV20-1
d_call: TRBD1
j_call: TRBJ1-5
cdr3_nt: TGCAGTGCTAGAATTGGGACAGGGTATAGCAATCAGCCCCAGCATTTT
cdr3_aa: CSARIGTGYSNQPQHF

clone_size: few
v_call: TRBV4-3
d_call: NA
j_call: TRBJ1-4
cdr3_nt: TGCGCCAGCAGCCAAGCCCCTCTGACGGGGGGGCGGGATAATGAAAAACTGTTTTTT
cdr3_aa: CASSQAPLTGGRDNEKLFF

clone_size: NA
v_call: TRBV19
d_call: TRBD1
j_call: TRBJ2-1
cdr3_nt: TGTGCCAGTAGCTCTCCGGGACAGGACTACAATGAGCAGTTCTTC
cdr3_aa: CASSSPGQDYNEQFF

clone_size: many
v_call: TRBV27
d_call: NA
j_call: TRBJ2-3
cdr3_nt: TGTGCCAGCAGTTTATCCCTGGTGAGGGAGAAAGATACGCAGTATTTT
cdr3_aa: CASSLSLVREKDTQYF

clone_size: NA
v_call: TRBV13
d_call: NA
j_call: TRBJ2-2
cdr3_nt: TGTGCCAGCAGCAAGTCGGTTAGCGGCTTAGGCCGGGAGCTGTTTTTT
cdr3_aa: CASSKSVSGLGRELFF

clone_size: few
v_call: TRBV10-3
d_call: NA
j_call: TRBJ1-4
cdr3_nt: TGTGCCACCAGAAATAATGAAAAACTGTTTTTT
cdr3_aa: CATRNNEKLFF

clone_size: many
v_call: TRBV5-1
d_call: TRBD1
j_call: TRBJ2-3
cdr3_nt: TGTGCCAGCAGTTTAGGACAGGGGGCAGATACGCAGTATTTT
cdr3_aa: CASSLGQGADTQYF

clone_size: few
v_call: TRBV15
d_call: NA
j_call: TRBJ1-5
cdr3_nt: TGTGCCACCAGCAGAGATGGTGGAATCTGGGACGGTTATAGCAATCAGCCCCAGCATTTT
cdr3_aa: CATSRDGGIWDGYSNQPQHF

clone_size: NA
v_call: TRBV28
d_call: NA
j_call: TRBJ2-3
cdr3_nt: TGTGCCAGCGGCCGGCCCGCGGGGCGAAACACAGATACGCAGTATTTT
cdr3_aa: CASGRPAGRNTDTQYF

clone_size: many
v_call: TRBV12-3/TRBV12-4
d_call: NA
j_call: TRBJ1-1
cdr3_nt: TGTGCCAGCAGTTTTGAGGGCGCCGGCACTGAAGCTTTCTTT
cdr3_aa: CASSFEGAGTEAFF